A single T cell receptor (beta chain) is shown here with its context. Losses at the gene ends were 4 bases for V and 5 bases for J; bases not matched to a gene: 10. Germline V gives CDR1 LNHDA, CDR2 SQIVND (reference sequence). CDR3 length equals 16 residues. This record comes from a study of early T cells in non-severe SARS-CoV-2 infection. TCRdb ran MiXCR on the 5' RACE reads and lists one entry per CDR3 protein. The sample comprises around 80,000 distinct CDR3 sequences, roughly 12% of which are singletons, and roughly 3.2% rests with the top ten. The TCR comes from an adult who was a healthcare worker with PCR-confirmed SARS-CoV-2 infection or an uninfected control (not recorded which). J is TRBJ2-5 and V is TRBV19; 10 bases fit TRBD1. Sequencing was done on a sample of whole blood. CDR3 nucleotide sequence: TGTGCCAGTAGTACACTGACAGGGGGCGTTTTGGAGACCCAGTACTTC. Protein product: CASSTLTGGVLETQYF.